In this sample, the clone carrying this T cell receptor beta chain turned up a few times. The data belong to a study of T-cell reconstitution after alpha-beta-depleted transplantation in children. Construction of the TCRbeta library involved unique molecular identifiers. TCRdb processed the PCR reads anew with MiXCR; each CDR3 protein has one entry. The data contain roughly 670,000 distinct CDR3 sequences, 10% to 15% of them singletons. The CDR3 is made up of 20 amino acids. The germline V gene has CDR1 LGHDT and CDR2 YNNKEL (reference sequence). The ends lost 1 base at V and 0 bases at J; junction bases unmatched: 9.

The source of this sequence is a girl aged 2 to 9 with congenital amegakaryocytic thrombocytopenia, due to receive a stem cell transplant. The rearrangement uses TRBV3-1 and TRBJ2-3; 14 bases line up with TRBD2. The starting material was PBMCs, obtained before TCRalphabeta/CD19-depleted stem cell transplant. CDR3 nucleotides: TGTGCCAGCAGCCAAGGGGGACTAGCGGGAGTCTGGCCTAGCACAGATACGCAGTATTTT. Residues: CASSQGGLAGVWPSTDTQYF.